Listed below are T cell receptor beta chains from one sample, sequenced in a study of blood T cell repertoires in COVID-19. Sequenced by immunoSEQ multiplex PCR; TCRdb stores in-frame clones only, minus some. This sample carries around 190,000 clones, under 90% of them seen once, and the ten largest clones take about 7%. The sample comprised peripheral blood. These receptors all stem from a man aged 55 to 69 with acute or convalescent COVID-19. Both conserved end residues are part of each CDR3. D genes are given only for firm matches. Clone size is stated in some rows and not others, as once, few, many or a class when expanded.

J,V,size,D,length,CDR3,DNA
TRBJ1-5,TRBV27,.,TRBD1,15,CASSFLGQAIQPQHF,TGTGCCAGCAGTTTTCTAGGACAGGCGATACAGCCCCAGCATTTT
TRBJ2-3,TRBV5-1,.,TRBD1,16,CASRTRTGGTPDTQYF,TGCGCCAGCAGAACTAGGACAGGGGGAACCCCAGATACGCAGTATTTT
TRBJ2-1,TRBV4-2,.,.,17,CASSLGGGPSSYNEQFF,TGTGCCAGCAGCCTGGGTGGAGGACCGAGCTCCTACAATGAGCAGTTCTTC
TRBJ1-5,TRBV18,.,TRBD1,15,CASSPGQGKNQPQHF,TGTGCCAGCTCACCGGGACAGGGGAAGAATCAGCCCCAGCATTTT
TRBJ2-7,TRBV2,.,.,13,CASRLGVGGEQYF,TGTGCCAGCAGGCTCGGGGTCGGGGGCGAGCAGTACTTC
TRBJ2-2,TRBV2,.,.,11,CASGAGGELFF,TGTGCCAGCGGGGCCGGAGGGGAGCTGTTTTTT
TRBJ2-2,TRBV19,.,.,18,CASSMVLRGFANTGELFF,TGTGCCAGTAGTATGGTGTTACGGGGGTTTGCGAACACCGGGGAGCTGTTTTTT
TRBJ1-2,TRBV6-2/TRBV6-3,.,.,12,CASSYNGYGYTF,TGTGCCAGCAGTTATAACGGCTATGGCTACACCTTC
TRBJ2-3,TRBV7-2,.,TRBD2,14,CASSLTSGVDTQYF,TGTGCCAGCAGCCTCACTAGCGGGGTCGATACGCAGTATTTT
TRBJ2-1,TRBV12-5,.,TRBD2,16,CASGPSGGPQYNEQFF,TGTGCTAGTGGGCCTAGCGGGGGGCCGCAATACAATGAGCAGTTCTTC
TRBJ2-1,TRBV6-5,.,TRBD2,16,CASSSRLAGLVNEQFF,TGTGCCAGCAGTTCTCGGCTAGCGGGGCTTGTCAATGAGCAGTTCTTC
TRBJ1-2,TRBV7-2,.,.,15,CASSLSSLQNYGYTF,TGTGCCAGCAGCTTATCCAGTCTCCAAAACTATGGCTACACCTTC
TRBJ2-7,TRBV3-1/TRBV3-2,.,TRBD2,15,CASSQTSGRAYEQYF,TGTGCCAGCAGCCAGACTAGCGGGAGGGCATACGAGCAGTACTTC
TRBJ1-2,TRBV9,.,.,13,CASTGGLGYGYTF,TGTGCCAGCACCGGGGGGCTTGGCTATGGCTACACCTTC
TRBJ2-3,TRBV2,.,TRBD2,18,CASTYAFSGRTSTDTQYF,TGTGCCAGCACCTATGCCTTTAGCGGGAGAACTAGCACAGATACGCAGTATTTT
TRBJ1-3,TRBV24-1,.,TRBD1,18,CATSEVGQGFLNGNTIYF,TGTGCCACCAGTGAGGTGGGACAGGGGTTTTTGAACGGAAACACCATATATTTT
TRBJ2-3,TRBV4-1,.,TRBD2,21,CASSPYATGTSGGESTDTQYF,TGCGCCAGCAGCCCCTATGCCACCGGGACTAGCGGGGGGGAGAGCACAGATACGCAGTATTTT
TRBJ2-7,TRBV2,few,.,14,CATRRTLSVYEQYF,TGTGCCACCAGGAGGACACTCTCGGTATACGAGCAGTACTTC
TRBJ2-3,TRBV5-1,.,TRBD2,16,CASSWTSGGSTDTQYF,TGCGCCAGCAGCTGGACTAGCGGGGGTAGCACAGATACGCAGTATTTT
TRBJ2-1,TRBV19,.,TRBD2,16,CASSMLKTSGRDEQFF,TGTGCCAGTAGTATGTTGAAGACTAGCGGGAGGGATGAGCAGTTCTTC
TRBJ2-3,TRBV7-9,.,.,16,CASSLVRRLITDTQYF,TGTGCCAGCAGCTTAGTCCGGCGGCTAATCACAGATACGCAGTATTTT
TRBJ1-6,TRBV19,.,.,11,CASREAWALHF,TGTGCCAGTAGGGAGGCTTGGGCCCTCCACTTT
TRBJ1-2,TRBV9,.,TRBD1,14,CASSTGQGFDGYTF,TGTGCCAGCAGCACCGGACAGGGGTTTGATGGCTACACCTTC
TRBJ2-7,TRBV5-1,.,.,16,CASSPLPSGGPYEQYF,TGCGCCAGCAGCCCGCTTCCGTCAGGGGGGCCCTACGAGCAGTACTTC
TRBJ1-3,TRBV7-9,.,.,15,CASGLHLRAGNTIYF,TGTGCCAGCGGCCTCCATCTCCGGGCTGGAAACACCATATATTTT
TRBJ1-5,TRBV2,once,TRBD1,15,CASSDKQGRNQPQHF,TGTGCCAGCAGTGACAAACAGGGGCGCAATCAGCCCCAGCATTTT
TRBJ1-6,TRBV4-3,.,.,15,CASSQDSRGYSPLHF,TGCGCCAGCAGCCAAGACTCCAGGGGTTATTCACCCCTCCACTTT
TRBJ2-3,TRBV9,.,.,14,CASSDSGSTDTQYF,TGTGCCAGCAGCGATAGCGGAAGCACAGATACGCAGTATTTT
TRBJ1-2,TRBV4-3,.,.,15,CASSQEIREGYGYTF,TGCGCCAGCAGCCAGGAAATCCGTGAGGGCTATGGCTACACCTTC
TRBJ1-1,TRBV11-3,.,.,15,CASSSRGGTSREAFF,TGTGCCAGCAGCTCCCGGGGGGGGACCTCCCGTGAAGCTTTCTTT
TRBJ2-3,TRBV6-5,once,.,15,CASRRDSVSTDTQYF,TGTGCCAGCAGACGCGACTCAGTTAGCACAGATACGCAGTATTTT
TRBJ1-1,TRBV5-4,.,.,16,CASSLGKLRRDTEAFF,TGTGCCAGCAGCTTGGGCAAACTACGGAGAGATACTGAAGCTTTCTTT
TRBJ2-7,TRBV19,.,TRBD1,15,CASSKTGTGGYEQYF,TGTGCCAGTAGTAAAACCGGGACAGGGGGCTACGAGCAGTACTTC
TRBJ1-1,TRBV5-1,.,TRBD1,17,CASSLGGTGGANTEAFF,TGCGCCAGCAGCTTGGGTGGGACAGGGGGCGCGAACACTGAAGCTTTCTTT
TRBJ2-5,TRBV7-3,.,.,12,CASSFPGETQYF,TGTGCCAGCAGCTTCCCCGGGGAGACCCAGTACTTC
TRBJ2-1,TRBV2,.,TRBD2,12,CASRAGLVRQFF,TGTGCCAGCAGGGCTGGACTAGTTAGGCAGTTCTTC
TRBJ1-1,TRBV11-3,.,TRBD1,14,CASSWQGANTEAFF,TGTGCCAGCAGCTGGCAGGGGGCCAACACTGAAGCTTTCTTT
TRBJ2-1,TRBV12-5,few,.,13,CASGFSRGNEQFF,TGTGCTAGTGGTTTTAGCAGGGGCAATGAGCAGTTCTTC
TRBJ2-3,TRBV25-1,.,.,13,CASRRTSTDTQYF,TGTGCCAGCAGAAGGACTAGCACAGATACGCAGTATTTT
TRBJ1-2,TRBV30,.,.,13,CAWSEGVNYGYTF,TGTGCCTGGAGTGAAGGGGTTAACTATGGCTACACCTTC
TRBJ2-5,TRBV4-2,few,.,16,CASSQGQGLGRETQYF,TGTGCCAGCAGCCAAGGGCAGGGACTGGGACGGGAGACCCAGTACTTC
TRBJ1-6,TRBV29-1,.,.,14,CSVGTGDSNSPLHF,TGCAGCGTTGGTACGGGGGATTCGAATTCACCCCTCCACTTT
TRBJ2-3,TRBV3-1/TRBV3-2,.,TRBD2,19,CASSQDRDPTSGRTDTQYF,TGTGCCAGCAGCCAAGATAGGGACCCAACTAGCGGGAGAACAGATACGCAGTATTTT
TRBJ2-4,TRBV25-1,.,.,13,CASSEWQENIQYF,TGTGCCAGCAGTGAGTGGCAGGAAAACATTCAGTACTTC
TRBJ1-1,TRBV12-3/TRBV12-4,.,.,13,CASSLVQNTEAFF,TGTGCCAGCAGTTTAGTCCAGAACACTGAAGCTTTCTTT
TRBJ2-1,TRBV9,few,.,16,CASSPQGGPSYNEQFF,TGTGCCAGCAGCCCACAAGGCGGGCCATCCTACAATGAGCAGTTCTTC
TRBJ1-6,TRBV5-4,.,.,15,CASSLAQGLNSPLHF,TGTGCCAGCAGCTTGGCACAGGGTTTAAATTCACCCCTCCACTTT